Shown below are 12 T cell receptor beta chains from a single sample sequenced in a study of blood T cell repertoires in COVID-19. Using immunoSEQ multiplex PCR, the repertoire was profiled, and TCRdb retains in-frame clones only, with some absent. The sample yields 200,000 to 250,000 clones, around 81% seen once. The sequenced sample was peripheral blood. These receptors came from a human donor in a cohort sampled during active COVID-19.

This chain uses TRBV5-5 with TRBJ1-3, with no clear D. CDR1 SGHKS and CDR2 YYEKEE come from the germline V gene (reference sequence). The CDR3 is 16 amino acids. V lost 0 bases, J lost 0 bases, and 10 bases lay in between. The CDR3 DNA reads TGTGCCAGCAGCTTGGATCCGGGGTCCTCTGGAAACACCATATATTTT. As protein: CASSLDPGSSGNTIYF.

The chain has TRBV19 and TRBJ1-5, with 7 positions matching TRBD1. This CDR3 has 16 residues. Germline V lookup: CDR1 LNHDA, CDR2 SQIVND (reference sequence). The trim removed 8 bases at V and 1 base at J, leaving 11 bases unmatched. CDR3 DNA: TGTGCCAGTGGGGGCACAGGGGACGGAAGCAATCAGCCCCAGCATTTT. It yields the protein CASGGTGDGSNQPQHF.

This clone was counted a few times. The chain carries TRBV19 and TRBJ2-2; 9 positions match TRBD2. The junction had 8 bases not matched to a gene; V was cut back by 7 bases and J by 2 bases. Germline CDR1 reads LNHDA; CDR2 reads SQIVND (reference sequence). This CDR3 region has 16 residues. The CDR3 bases are TGTGCCAGTATCCTTACCGGGACTAGCAACACCGGGGAGCTGTTTTTT. It encodes CASILTGTSNTGELFF.

V is TRBV5-6 and J is TRBJ1-3, with D maybe TRBD1 (5 bases). V was clipped by 3 bases and J by 1 base, with 11 bases between them. In germline, CDR1 is SGHDT, CDR2 YYEEEE. The CDR3 has 15 residues. The CDR3 nucleotides are TGTGCCAGCAGCTGGGCGACAGATTCTGGAAACACCATATATTTT. Its protein is CASSWATDSGNTIYF.

The J gene is TRBJ1-2, the V gene TRBV13; maybe TRBD1 (5 bases). CDR1 is PRHDT and CDR2 is FYEKMQ in the germline V gene (reference sequence). The CDR3 totals 14 residues. The V and J ends lost 5 bases and 8 bases respectively, with 18 bases between them. For the CDR3, the DNA is TGTGCCAGCAGCAGACAGTTCCGAAACTGGGGCTACACCTTC. This codes for CASSRQFRNWGYTF.

The V call is TRBV28, the J call TRBJ2-2, with D maybe TRBD2 (5 bases). Trimming left V 7 bases short and J 6 bases short, with 9 bases between. In germline, CDR1 is MDHEN, CDR2 SYDVKM. This CDR3 spans 12 amino acids. The CDR3 protein is CASMVGAGELFF. The CDR3, as DNA: TGTGCCAGCATGGTCGGGGCCGGGGAGCTGTTTTTT.

The CDR3: CASSLVGLAGATDTQYF. The CDR3 nucleotides read TGTGCCAGCAGCTTAGTGGGACTAGCGGGGGCCACAGATACGCAGTATTTT. The chain uses TRBV7-2 and TRBJ2-3; TRBD2 agrees at 14 bases. The CDR3 is 17 residues long. After removal of 1 base from V and 2 bases from J, the junction contained 2 bases not matched to a gene. From germline, CDR1 is SGHTA and CDR2 FQGNSA.

The V gene is TRBV27, the J gene TRBJ1-4; tentative D call: TRBD1 (6 bases). V dropped 7 bases and J dropped 7 bases, with 28 bases sitting between them. The CDR3 totals 18 residues. Germline lookup yields CDR1 MNHEY and CDR2 SMNVEV (reference sequence). CDR3 nucleotide sequence: TGTGCCAGCACCAGACCCGAACAGGGAAAGGGGGACGGTGAAAAACTGTTTTTT. It is translated as CASTRPEQGKGDGEKLFF.

About this clone itself: Other DNA sequences of this sample code for an identical CDR3. The J gene is TRBJ2-3, the V gene TRBV11-2, with 8 positions matching TRBD2. V dropped 3 bases and J dropped 0; count of bases not matched to a gene: 2. CDR1 SGHAT and CDR2 FQNNGV come from the germline V gene. The CDR3 extends over 15 amino acids. Here the CDR3 reads CASSLASGSTDTQYF. CDR3 DNA sequence: TGTGCCAGCAGCTTGGCTAGCGGGAGCACAGATACGCAGTATTTT.

This clone was observed once. The chain uses TRBV27 and TRBJ2-3; 7 bases fit TRBD1. Germline CDR1 MNHEY, CDR2 SMNVEV (reference sequence). V lost 5 bases to trimming and J lost 1 base; unmatched junction nucleotides: 15. The CDR3 has 18 amino acids. The CDR3 loop is CASSPITPTGSGTDTQYF. The CDR3 DNA reads TGTGCCAGCAGTCCCATTACCCCGACAGGGAGCGGCACAGATACGCAGTATTTT.

The chain couples TRBV19 to TRBJ2-1; maybe TRBD1 (6 bases). CDR1 and CDR2 (germline): LNHDA, SQIVND (reference sequence). The CDR3 has 14 amino acids. Trimming took off 4 bases at V and 6 bases at J, with 13 bases between the two ends. The CDR3 region has the DNA TGTGCCAGTAGTAGAAACAGGGTAGGCAATGAGCAGTTCTTC. Its protein is CASSRNRVGNEQFF.

This chain uses TRBV20-1 with TRBJ1-1; D is uncertain. Per germline, CDR1 DFQATT and CDR2 SNEGSKA (reference sequence). The CDR3 has 10 amino acids. V gave up 7 bases and J gave up 3 bases, with 6 bases separating them. CDR3 in DNA: TGCAGTGTTGGGCACACTGAAGCTTTCTTT. Protein product: CSVGHTEAFF.